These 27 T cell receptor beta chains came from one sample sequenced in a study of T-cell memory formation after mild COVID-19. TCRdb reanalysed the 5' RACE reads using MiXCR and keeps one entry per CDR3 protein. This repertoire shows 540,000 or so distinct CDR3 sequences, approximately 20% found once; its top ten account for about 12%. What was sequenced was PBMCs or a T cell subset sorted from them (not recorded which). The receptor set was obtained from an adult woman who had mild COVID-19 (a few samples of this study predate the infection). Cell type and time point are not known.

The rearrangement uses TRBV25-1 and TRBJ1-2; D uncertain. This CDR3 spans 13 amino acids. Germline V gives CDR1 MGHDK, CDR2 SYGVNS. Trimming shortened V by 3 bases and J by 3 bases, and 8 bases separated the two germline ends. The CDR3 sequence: CASSERHHYGYTF. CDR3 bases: TGTGCCAGCAGTGAGCGGCATCACTATGGCTACACCTTC.

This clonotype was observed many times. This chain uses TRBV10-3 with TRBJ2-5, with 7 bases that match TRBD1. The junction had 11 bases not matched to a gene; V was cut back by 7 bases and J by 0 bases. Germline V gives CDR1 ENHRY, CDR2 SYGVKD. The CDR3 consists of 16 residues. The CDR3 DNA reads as TGTGCCATCAAAGGTGCTAGCAGGGGGTACCAAGAGACCCAGTACTTC. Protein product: CAIKGASRGYQETQYF.

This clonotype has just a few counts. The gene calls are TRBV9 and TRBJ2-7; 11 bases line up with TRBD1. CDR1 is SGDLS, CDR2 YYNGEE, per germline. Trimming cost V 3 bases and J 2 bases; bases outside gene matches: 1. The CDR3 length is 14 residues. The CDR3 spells CASSGDRGAYEQYF. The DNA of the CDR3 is TGTGCCAGCAGCGGGGACAGGGGGGCCTACGAGCAGTACTTC.

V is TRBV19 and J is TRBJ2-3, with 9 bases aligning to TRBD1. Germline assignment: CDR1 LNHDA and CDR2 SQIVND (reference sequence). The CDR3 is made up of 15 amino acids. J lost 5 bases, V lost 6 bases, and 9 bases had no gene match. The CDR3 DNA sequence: TGTGCCAGTAGACCAACAGGGGGCGGAAAAGATACGCAGTATTTT. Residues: CASRPTGGGKDTQYF.

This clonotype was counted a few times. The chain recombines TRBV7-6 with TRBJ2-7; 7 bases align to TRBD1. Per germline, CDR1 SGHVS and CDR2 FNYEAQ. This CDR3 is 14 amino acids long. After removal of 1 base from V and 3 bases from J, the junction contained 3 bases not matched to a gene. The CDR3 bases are TGTGCCAGCAGCTTAGGCCGACAGGGCTACGAGCAGTACTTC. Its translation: CASSLGRQGYEQYF.

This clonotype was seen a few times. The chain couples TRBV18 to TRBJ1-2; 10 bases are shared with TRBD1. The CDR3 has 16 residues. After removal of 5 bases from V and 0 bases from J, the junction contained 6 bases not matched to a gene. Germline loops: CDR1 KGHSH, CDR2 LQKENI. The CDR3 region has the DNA TGTGCCAGCTCATCGGGACAGGGGACGTCTAACTATGGCTACACCTTC. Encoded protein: CASSSGQGTSNYGYTF.

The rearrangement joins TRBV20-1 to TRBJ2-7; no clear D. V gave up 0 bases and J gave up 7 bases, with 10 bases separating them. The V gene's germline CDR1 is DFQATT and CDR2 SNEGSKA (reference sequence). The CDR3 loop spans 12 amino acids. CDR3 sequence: CSARDPGREQYF. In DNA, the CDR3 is TGCAGTGCTAGAGACCCCGGACGGGAGCAGTACTTC.

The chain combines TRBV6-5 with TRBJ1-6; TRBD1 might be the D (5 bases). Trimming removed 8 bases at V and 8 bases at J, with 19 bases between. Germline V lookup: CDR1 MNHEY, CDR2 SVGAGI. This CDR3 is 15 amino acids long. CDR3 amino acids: CASADLPRGDSPLHF. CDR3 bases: TGTGCCAGCGCTGACCTGCCCCGGGGGGATTCACCCCTCCACTTT.

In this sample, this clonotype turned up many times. CDR3 region: CASSLTAPGYNEQFF. DNA of the CDR3: TGTGCCAGCAGCTTAACGGCGCCCGGTTACAATGAGCAGTTCTTC. The V call is TRBV7-3, the J call TRBJ2-1; D remains unclear. This CDR3 has 15 amino acids. Germline V gene data show CDR1 as SGHTA and CDR2 as FQGTGA. V was clipped by 0 bases and J by 4 bases, with 10 bases between them.

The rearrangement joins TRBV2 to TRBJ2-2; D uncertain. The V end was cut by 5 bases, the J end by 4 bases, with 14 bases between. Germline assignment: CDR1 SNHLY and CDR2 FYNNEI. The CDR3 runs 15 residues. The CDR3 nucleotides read TGTGCCAGCAGTCCACAGATAGGGTCCACCGGGGAGCTGTTTTTT. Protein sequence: CASSPQIGSTGELFF.

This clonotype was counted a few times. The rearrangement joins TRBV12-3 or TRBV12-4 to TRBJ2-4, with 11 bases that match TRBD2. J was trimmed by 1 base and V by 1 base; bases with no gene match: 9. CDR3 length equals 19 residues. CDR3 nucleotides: TGTGCCAGCAGTTTAGGGGGACTAGCGGCCCTTGGGGCCAAAAACATTCAGTACTTC. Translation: CASSLGGLAALGAKNIQYF.

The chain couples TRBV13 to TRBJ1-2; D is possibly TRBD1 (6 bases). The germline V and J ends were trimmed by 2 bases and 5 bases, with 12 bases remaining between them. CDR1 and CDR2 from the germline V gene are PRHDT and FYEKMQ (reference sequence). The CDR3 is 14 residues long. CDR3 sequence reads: CASSLYDRSYGYTF. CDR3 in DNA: TGTGCCAGCAGCTTATATGACAGGAGTTATGGCTACACCTTC.

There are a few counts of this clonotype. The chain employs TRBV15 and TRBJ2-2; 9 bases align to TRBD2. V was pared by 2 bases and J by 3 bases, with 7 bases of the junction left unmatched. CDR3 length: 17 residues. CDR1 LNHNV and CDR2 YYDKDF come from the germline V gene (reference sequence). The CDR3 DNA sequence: TGTGCCACCAGCAGAATTGCTAGCGGGGAGGACACCGGGGAGCTGTTTTTT. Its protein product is CATSRIASGEDTGELFF. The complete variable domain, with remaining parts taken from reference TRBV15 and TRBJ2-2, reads DAMVIQNPRYQVTQFGKPVTLSCSQTLNHNVMYWYQQKSSQAPKLLFHYYDKDFNNEADTPDNFQSRRPNTSFCFLDIRSPGLGDTAMYLCATSRIASGEDTGELFFGEGSRLTVL.

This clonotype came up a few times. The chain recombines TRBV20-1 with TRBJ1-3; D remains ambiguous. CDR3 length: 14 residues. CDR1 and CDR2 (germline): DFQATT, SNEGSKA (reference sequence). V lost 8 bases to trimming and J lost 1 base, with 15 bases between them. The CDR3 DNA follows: TGCAGTACAAGACGAATGGTTTCTGGAAACACCATATATTTT. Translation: CSTRRMVSGNTIYF.

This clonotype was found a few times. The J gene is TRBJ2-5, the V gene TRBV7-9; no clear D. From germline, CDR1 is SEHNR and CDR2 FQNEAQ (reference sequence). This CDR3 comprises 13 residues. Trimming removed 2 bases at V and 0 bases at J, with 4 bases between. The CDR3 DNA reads TGTGCCAGCAGCTTACACAACCAAGAGACCCAGTACTTC. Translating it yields CASSLHNQETQYF.

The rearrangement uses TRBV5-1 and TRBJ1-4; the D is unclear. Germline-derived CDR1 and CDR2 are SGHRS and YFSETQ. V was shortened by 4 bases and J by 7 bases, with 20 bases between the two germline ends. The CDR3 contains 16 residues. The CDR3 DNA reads TGCGCCAGCAGCCCACTGGGCGCACAATTGCGTGAAAAACTGTTTTTT. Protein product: CASSPLGAQLREKLFF.

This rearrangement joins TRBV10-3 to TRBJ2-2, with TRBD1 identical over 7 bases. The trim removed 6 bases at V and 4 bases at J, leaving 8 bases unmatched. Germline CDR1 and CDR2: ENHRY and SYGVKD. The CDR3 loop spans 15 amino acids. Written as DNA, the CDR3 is TGTGCCATCAGCACAGGGGCCATTAGCACCGGGGAGCTGTTTTTT. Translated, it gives CAISTGAISTGELFF.

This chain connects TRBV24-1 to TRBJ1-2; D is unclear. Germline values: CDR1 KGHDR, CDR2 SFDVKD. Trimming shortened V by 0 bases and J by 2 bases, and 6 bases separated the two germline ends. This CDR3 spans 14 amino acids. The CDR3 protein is CATSDLHRNYGYTF. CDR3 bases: TGTGCCACCAGTGATTTGCACCGGAACTATGGCTACACCTTC.

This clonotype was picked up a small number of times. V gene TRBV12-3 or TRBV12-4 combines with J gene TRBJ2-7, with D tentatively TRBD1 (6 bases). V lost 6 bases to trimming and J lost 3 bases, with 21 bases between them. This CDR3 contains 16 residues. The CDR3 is CASSPLKGRGHYEQYF. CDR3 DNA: TGTGCCAGCAGCCCCCTAAAGGGCAGGGGACACTACGAGCAGTACTTC.

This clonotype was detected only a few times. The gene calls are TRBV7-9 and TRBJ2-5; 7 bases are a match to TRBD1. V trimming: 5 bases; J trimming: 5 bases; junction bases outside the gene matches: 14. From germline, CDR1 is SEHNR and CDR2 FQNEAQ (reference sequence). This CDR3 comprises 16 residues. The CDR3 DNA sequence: TGTGCCAGCAGCCCACTGACAGGGCTCATGCAGGAGACCCAGTACTTC. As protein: CASSPLTGLMQETQYF.

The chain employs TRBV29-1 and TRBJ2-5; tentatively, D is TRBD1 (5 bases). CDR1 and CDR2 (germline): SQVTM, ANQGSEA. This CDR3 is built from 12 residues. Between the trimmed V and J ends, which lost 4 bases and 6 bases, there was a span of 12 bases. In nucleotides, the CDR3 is TGCAGCGTTGGTCGTGGGGCGCAGACCCAGTACTTC. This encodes CSVGRGAQTQYF.

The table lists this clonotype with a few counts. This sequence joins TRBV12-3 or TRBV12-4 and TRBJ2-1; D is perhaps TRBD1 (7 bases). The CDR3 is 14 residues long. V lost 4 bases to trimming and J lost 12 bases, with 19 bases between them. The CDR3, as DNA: TGTGCCAGCAGTTCACTGGAGGGACAGCTCGGGCAGTTCTTC. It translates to CASSSLEGQLGQFF.

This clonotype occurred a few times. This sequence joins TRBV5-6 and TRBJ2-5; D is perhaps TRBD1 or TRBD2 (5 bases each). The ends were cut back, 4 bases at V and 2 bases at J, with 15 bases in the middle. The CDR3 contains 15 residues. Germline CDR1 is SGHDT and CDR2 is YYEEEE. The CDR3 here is CASSPVGTVQETQYF. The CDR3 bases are TGTGCCAGCAGCCCCGTCGGGACGGTACAAGAGACCCAGTACTTC.

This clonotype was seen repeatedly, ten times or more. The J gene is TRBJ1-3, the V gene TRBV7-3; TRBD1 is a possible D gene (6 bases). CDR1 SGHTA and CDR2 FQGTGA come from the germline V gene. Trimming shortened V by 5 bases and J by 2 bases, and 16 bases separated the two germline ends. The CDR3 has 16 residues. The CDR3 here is CASSLRTGKTGNTIYF. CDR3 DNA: TGTGCCAGCAGCCTTCGTACAGGGAAGACTGGAAACACCATATATTTT. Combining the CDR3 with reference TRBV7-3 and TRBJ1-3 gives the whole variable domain GAGVSQTPSNKVTEKGKYVELRCDPISGHTALYWYRQSLGQGPEFLIYFQGTGAADDSGLPNDRFFAVRPEGSVSTLKIQRTERGDSAVYLCASSLRTGKTGNTIYFGEGSWLTVV.

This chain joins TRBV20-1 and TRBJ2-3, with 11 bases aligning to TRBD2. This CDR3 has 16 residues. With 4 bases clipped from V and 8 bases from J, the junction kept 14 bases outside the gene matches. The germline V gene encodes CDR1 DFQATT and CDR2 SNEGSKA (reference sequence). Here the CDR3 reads CSATRLAGNLGGTQYF. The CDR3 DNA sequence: TGCAGTGCTACCAGACTAGCGGGGAACCTTGGGGGTACGCAGTATTTT.

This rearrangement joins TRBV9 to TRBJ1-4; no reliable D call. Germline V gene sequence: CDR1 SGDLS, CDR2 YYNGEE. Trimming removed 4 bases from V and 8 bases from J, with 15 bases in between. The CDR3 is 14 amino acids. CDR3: CASSSRAVGEKLFF. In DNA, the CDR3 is TGTGCCAGCAGCTCTAGGGCGGTGGGGGAAAAACTGTTTTTT.

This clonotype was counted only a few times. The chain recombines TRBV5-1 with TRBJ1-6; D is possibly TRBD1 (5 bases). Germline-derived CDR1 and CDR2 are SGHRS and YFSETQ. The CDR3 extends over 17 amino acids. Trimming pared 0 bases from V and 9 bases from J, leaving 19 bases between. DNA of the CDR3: TGCGCCAGCAGCTTGGCCGTTCGACAGACCACGACTTCACCCCTCCACTTT. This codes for CASSLAVRQTTTSPLHF.